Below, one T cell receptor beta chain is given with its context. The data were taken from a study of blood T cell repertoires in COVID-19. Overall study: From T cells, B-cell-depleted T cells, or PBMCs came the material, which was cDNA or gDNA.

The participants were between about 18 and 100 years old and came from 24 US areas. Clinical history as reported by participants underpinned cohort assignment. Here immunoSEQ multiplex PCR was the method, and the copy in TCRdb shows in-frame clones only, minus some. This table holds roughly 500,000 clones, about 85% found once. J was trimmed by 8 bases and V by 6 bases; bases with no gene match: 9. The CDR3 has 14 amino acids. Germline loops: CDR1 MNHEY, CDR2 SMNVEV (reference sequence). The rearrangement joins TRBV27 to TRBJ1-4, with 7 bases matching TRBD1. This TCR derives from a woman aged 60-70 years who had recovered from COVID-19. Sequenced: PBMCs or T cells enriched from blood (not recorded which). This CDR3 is CASRLQGLGEKLFF. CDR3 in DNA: TGTGCCAGCAGACTACAGGGGTTAGGGGAAAAACTGTTTTTT.